This passage covers 32 T cell receptor beta chains from one sample sequenced in a study of T-cell reconstitution after alpha-beta-depleted transplantation in children. Unique molecular identifiers were used to barcode this TCRbeta library. TCRdb redid the calling of the PCR reads with MiXCR, one entry per CDR3 protein. The table shows 250,000 to 300,000 distinct CDR3 sequences, with 9.9% occurring only once. This specimen was PBMCs from the stem cell graft donor, taken from the stem cell graft. Every receptor here comes from a human donor who donated a stem cell graft to a child with SCID.

The chain carries TRBV20-1 and TRBJ1-4; no clear D gene. There are 15 residues in the CDR3. CDR1 and CDR2 from the germline V gene are DFQATT and SNEGSKA (reference sequence). V was shortened by 0 bases and J by 0 bases, with 8 bases between the two germline ends. The CDR3 protein is CSARDRGATNEKLFF. CDR3 bases: TGCAGTGCTAGAGACCGTGGGGCAACTAATGAAAAACTGTTTTTT.

The V and J genes are TRBV12-3 or TRBV12-4 and TRBJ2-3, with unresolved D. Trimming stripped 6 bases from V and 2 bases from J, with 15 bases between. The CDR3 has 15 residues. CDR3 residues: CASSSSQITTDTQYF. CDR3 in DNA: TGTGCCAGCAGCTCGTCCCAGATAACCACAGATACGCAGTATTTT.

Concerning this clonotype itself: A read error may account for a junction end that differs from germline. The chain combines TRBV5-5 with TRBJ1-2; D uncertain. The CDR3 consists of 11 residues. Germline-derived CDR1 and CDR2 are SGHKS and YYEKEE (reference sequence). This CDR3 reads CAISRARGYTF. CDR3 nucleotide sequence: TGTGCCATCAGCCGGGCCCGAGGGTACACCTTC.

The V gene is TRBV12-3 or TRBV12-4, the J gene TRBJ1-3; 8 bases map to TRBD1. V lost 7 bases, J lost 4 bases, and 24 bases stayed unmatched. CDR3 size: 20 residues. The CDR3 nucleotides read TGTGCCAGCACCCCCCCACCTTCCGGGACAGGTCGAATTTGGGGAAACACCATATATTTT. The encoded protein is CASTPPPSGTGRIWGNTIYF.

The chain employs TRBV14 and TRBJ1-5; TRBD1 might be the D (5 bases). CDR1 is SGHDN and CDR2 is FVKESK in the germline V gene. The ends were cut back, 4 bases at V and 5 bases at J, with 9 bases in the middle. The CDR3 extends over 13 amino acids. The CDR3 sequence: CASSLRGDQPQHF. As DNA, the CDR3 is TGTGCCAGCAGCCTCCGAGGGGATCAGCCCCAGCATTTT.

The rearrangement links TRBV12-3 or TRBV12-4 to TRBJ2-7; 9 bases agree with TRBD2. J lost 3 bases, V lost 0 bases, and 3 bases had no gene match. CDR3 length: 15 amino acids. The CDR3, as DNA: TGTGCCAGCAGTTTAGCAGCGGGGGGAAACTACGAGCAGTACTTC. Its protein is CASSLAAGGNYEQYF.

Only a few counts were recorded for this clonotype. V and J are TRBV7-9 and TRBJ2-3, with 8 bases aligning to TRBD1. Trimming cost V 2 bases and J 3 bases; bases outside gene matches: 4. This CDR3 is built from 15 residues. Germline CDR1 and CDR2: SEHNR and FQNEAQ (reference sequence). CDR3 sequence reads: CASSLWTGLTDTQYF. The CDR3 DNA is TGTGCCAGCAGCTTATGGACAGGGCTGACAGATACGCAGTATTTT.

This clonotype was recorded at least ten times. The genes are TRBV12-3 or TRBV12-4 and TRBJ2-1; maybe TRBD2 (7 bases). Trimming shortened V by 6 bases and J by 9 bases, and 15 bases separated the two germline ends. This CDR3 is 13 amino acids long. CDR3 residues: CASRRGGLTEQFF. The CDR3 DNA reads as TGTGCCAGCAGGAGGGGGGGCCTCACTGAGCAGTTCTTC.

This chain uses TRBV7-6 with TRBJ2-7; 9 positions agree with TRBD2. Germline V gene sequence: CDR1 SGHVS, CDR2 FNYEAQ. The trim removed 2 bases at V and 2 bases at J, leaving 4 bases unmatched. The CDR3 has 15 amino acids. In DNA, the CDR3 is TGTGCCAGCAGCTTATCGGCTAGCGGGACCTACGAGCAGTACTTC. Encoded protein: CASSLSASGTYEQYF.

In this sample, this clonotype turned up many times. The J gene is TRBJ1-4, the V gene TRBV10-1; D not resolved. The CDR3 covers 15 residues. Germline CDR1 reads WNHNN; CDR2 reads SYGVQD (reference sequence). Trimming removed 2 bases from V and 5 bases from J, with 12 bases in between. As DNA, the CDR3 is TGCGCCAGCAGTGAGACCCTGGGGTCGAATGAAAAACTGTTTTTT. Translation gives CASSETLGSNEKLFF.

This chain uses TRBV10-3 with TRBJ2-7, with 7 bases aligning to TRBD2. Trimming removed 10 bases from V and 2 bases from J; junction bases left unmatched: 11. Germline CDR1 ENHRY, CDR2 SYGVKD. CDR3 length: 14 residues. Here the CDR3 reads CATKGRGDTYEQYF. The DNA of the CDR3 is TGTGCCACCAAGGGGAGGGGAGACACCTACGAGCAGTACTTC.

The J gene is TRBJ2-5, the V gene TRBV7-8; 12 bases map to TRBD2. Trimming cost V 5 bases and J 0 bases; bases outside gene matches: 7. The CDR3 totals 17 residues. The V gene's germline CDR1 is SGHVS and CDR2 FQNEAQ. As DNA, the CDR3 is TGTGCCAGCAGCCCCGGACTAGCGGGGATGTACCAAGAGACCCAGTACTTC. Translation gives CASSPGLAGMYQETQYF.

The gene calls are TRBV7-2 and TRBJ2-7; no definite D call. Germline V lookup: CDR1 SGHTA, CDR2 FQGNSA. Trimming shortened V by 5 bases and J by 0 bases, and 11 bases separated the two germline ends. The CDR3 consists of 14 residues. The CDR3, as DNA: TGTGCCAGCAGCCCATTTGCCGGCTCCTACGAGCAGTACTTC. Translating gives CASSPFAGSYEQYF.

In its sample, this clonotype was seen a few times. J is TRBJ2-1 and V is TRBV10-3; D is uncertain. The CDR3 has 13 residues. In germline, CDR1 is ENHRY, CDR2 SYGVKD. The V and J ends lost 2 bases and 6 bases respectively, with 8 bases between them. The CDR3, as DNA: TGTGCCATCAGTGAGGGGCAGCTCAATGAGCAGTTCTTC. It specifies CAISEGQLNEQFF.

V is TRBV29-1 and J is TRBJ2-2, with D tentatively TRBD1 or TRBD2 (6 bases each). The CDR3 has 15 amino acids. The ends were cut back, 1 base at V and 4 bases at J, with 13 bases in the middle. Germline V CDR1 and CDR2: SQVTM, ANQGSEA. In DNA form, the CDR3 reads TGCAGCGTTGAAGTAACAGGGCGGGGCACCGGGGAGCTGTTTTTT. It specifies CSVEVTGRGTGELFF.

This clonotype was recorded many times. The chain is built from TRBV24-1 and TRBJ2-3, with TRBD1 identical over 9 bases. V lost 7 bases, J lost 4 bases, and 5 bases stayed unmatched. Germline values: CDR1 KGHDR, CDR2 SFDVKD. The length of the CDR3 is 14 residues. The CDR3 region has the DNA TGTGCCACCAGCCCGACAGGGGGGGCAGATACGCAGTATTTT. It specifies CATSPTGGADTQYF.

This clonotype has a handful of counts. The rearrangement links TRBV5-1 to TRBJ2-1; 11 bases map to TRBD1. The junction had 4 bases not matched to a gene; V was cut back by 3 bases and J by 8 bases. CDR3 length equals 14 residues. CDR1 is SGHRS and CDR2 is YFSETQ in the germline V gene. The CDR3 spells CASSSGQGVDEQFF. CDR3 sequence (DNA): TGCGCCAGCAGCTCGGGACAGGGGGTAGATGAGCAGTTCTTC.

A few counts support this clonotype. The rearrangement joins TRBV3-1 to TRBJ2-5; tentative D call: TRBD2 (7 bases). The CDR3 runs 15 residues. V lost 6 bases and J 6 bases, leaving 20 bases between the germline ends. Germline V lookup: CDR1 LGHDT, CDR2 YNNKEL (reference sequence). This CDR3 reads CASRWVGGQDKTQYF. In DNA, the CDR3 is TGTGCCAGCAGATGGGTGGGGGGGCAGGATAAGACCCAGTACTTC.

This clonotype appeared a few times. The rearrangement uses TRBV20-1 and TRBJ1-4; perhaps TRBD1 as D (5 bases). The V gene's germline CDR1 is DFQATT and CDR2 SNEGSKA (reference sequence). The CDR3 has 14 residues. Trimming pared 5 bases from V and 2 bases from J, leaving 12 bases between. CDR3 region: CSASGSRTNEKLFF. The CDR3 coding sequence is TGCAGTGCTTCAGGGTCTAGGACTAATGAAAAACTGTTTTTT.

V is TRBV18 and J is TRBJ2-1; 7 bases align to TRBD2. V gave up 2 bases and J gave up 8 bases; unmatched junction bases: 6. This CDR3 has 14 residues. CDR1 is KGHSH, CDR2 LQKENI, per germline. The CDR3 sequence: CASSPMGGIDEQFF. CDR3 sequence (DNA): TGTGCCAGCTCACCAATGGGAGGGATCGATGAGCAGTTCTTC.

The chain carries TRBV10-3 and TRBJ2-5, with D maybe TRBD1 (6 bases). Germline lookup yields CDR1 ENHRY and CDR2 SYGVKD. Trimming removed 6 bases at V and 3 bases at J, with 11 bases between. The length of the CDR3 is 13 residues. The CDR3 loop reads CAIRKDSEETQYF. The CDR3 DNA follows: TGTGCCATCAGGAAGGACAGTGAAGAGACCCAGTACTTC.

The gene calls are TRBV20-1 and TRBJ1-1; D possibly corresponds to TRBD1 (5 bases). CDR3 size: 15 residues. Germline CDR1 reads DFQATT; CDR2 reads SNEGSKA (reference sequence). V lost 3 bases, J lost 1 base, and 15 bases lay in between. CDR3: CSARRQGRKNTEAFF. The CDR3, as DNA: TGCAGTGCTAGGAGGCAGGGAAGGAAGAACACTGAAGCTTTCTTT.

This clonotype was observed many times. This rearrangement joins TRBV14 to TRBJ2-2, with 7 bases that match TRBD1. There are 16 residues in the CDR3. With 5 bases clipped from V and 1 base from J, the junction kept 7 bases outside the gene matches. The germline V gene has CDR1 SGHDN and CDR2 FVKESK. The CDR3 loop is CASSVLWDRNTGELFF. In nucleotides, the CDR3 is TGTGCCAGCAGCGTACTCTGGGACAGGAACACCGGGGAGCTGTTTTTT.

The chain uses TRBV25-1 and TRBJ2-7; 11 bases map to TRBD2. Trimming took 1 base from V and 6 from J; bases not matched to a gene: 2. The CDR3 extends over 14 amino acids. Germline lookup yields CDR1 MGHDK and CDR2 SYGVNS. This CDR3 reads CASSEFGTSGEQYF. The CDR3 region has the DNA TGTGCCAGCAGTGAATTCGGGACTAGCGGCGAGCAGTACTTC.

In this sample, this clonotype turned up many times. V is TRBV12-3 or TRBV12-4 and J is TRBJ1-1; TRBD1 matches at 8 bases. V lost 5 bases, J lost 0 bases, and 5 bases stayed unmatched. The CDR3 runs to 15 residues. CDR3 DNA sequence: TGTGCCAGCAGTCCCCGGGACAGGATGAACACTGAAGCTTTCTTT. The encoded protein is CASSPRDRMNTEAFF.

The J gene is TRBJ2-7, the V gene TRBV12-3 or TRBV12-4; D may correspond to TRBD1 or TRBD2 (5 bases each). Trimming removed 8 bases at V and 7 bases at J, with 18 bases between. The CDR3 loop spans 13 amino acids. Written as DNA, the CDR3 is TGTGCCAGCGTTGGGGGTATCTCTCGGGAGCAGTACTTC. It specifies CASVGGISREQYF.

The chain combines TRBV18 with TRBJ2-1; D assignment may be TRBD1 or TRBD2 (5 bases each). The V and J ends lost 0 bases and 9 bases respectively, with 15 bases between them. This CDR3 region has 15 residues. From germline, CDR1 is KGHSH and CDR2 LQKENI. CDR3 loop: CASSPPGSGTGEQFF. DNA of the CDR3: TGTGCCAGCTCACCACCGGGCAGTGGGACGGGTGAGCAGTTCTTC.

This clonotype was recorded a few times. The rearrangement uses TRBV7-6 and TRBJ2-3; D assignment may be TRBD1 or TRBD2 (6 bases each). The CDR3 is 14 amino acids. The germline V and J ends were trimmed by 5 bases and 2 bases, with 11 bases remaining between them. The germline V gene has CDR1 SGHVS and CDR2 FNYEAQ. CDR3 in DNA: TGTGCCAGCAGCCTGGGGGGCTACACAGATACGCAGTATTTT. It yields the protein CASSLGGYTDTQYF.

V gene TRBV20-1 combines with J gene TRBJ2-3, with TRBD1 as a possible D gene (5 bases). V was trimmed by 6 bases and J by 5 bases, leaving 15 bases between them. The V gene's germline CDR1 is DFQATT and CDR2 SNEGSKA (reference sequence). The CDR3 spans 13 residues. DNA of the CDR3: TGCAGTGCAAAGACTGGGGCCGTAGATACGCAGTATTTT. Translated, it gives CSAKTGAVDTQYF.

The table lists this clonotype with many counts. This chain's CDR3 is CASSLGHGPEQYF. DNA for the CDR3: TGCGCCAGCAGCTTGGGACACGGGCCCGAGCAGTACTTC. V gene TRBV5-1 combines with J gene TRBJ2-7; D is undetermined. Germline CDR1 reads SGHRS; CDR2 reads YFSETQ. V lost 0 bases to trimming and J lost 6 bases, with 10 bases between them. This CDR3 contains 13 residues.

In its sample, this clonotype was seen a few times. The chain employs TRBV5-1 and TRBJ2-5; 8 bases fit TRBD1. V dropped 0 bases and J dropped 5; count of bases not matched to a gene: 3. In germline, CDR1 is SGHRS, CDR2 YFSETQ. This CDR3 has 14 residues. The CDR3 protein is CASSLGTGTETQYF. The CDR3 coding sequence is TGCGCCAGCAGCTTGGGGACAGGGACGGAGACCCAGTACTTC.

V and J are TRBV5-5 and TRBJ1-4, with D tentatively TRBD1 (5 bases). Germline CDR1 is SGHKS and CDR2 is YYEKEE (reference sequence). Trimming pared 7 bases from V and 5 bases from J, leaving 18 bases between. This CDR3 comprises 15 residues. The CDR3 reads CASGLFGGENEKLFF. The DNA for the CDR3 is TGTGCCAGCGGATTGTTCGGGGGGGAAAATGAAAAACTGTTTTTT.